These T cell receptor beta chains were read from a single sample in a study of vaccination and CD4 T cells after COVID-19. MiXCR was run by TCRdb on the PCR reads, yielding one entry per CDR3 protein. The data show some 15,000 distinct CDR3 sequences, around half seen once. These TCRs' antigens remain unknown. The sequencing input was CD4+ T cells from blood, cultured in vitro. All receptors come from a human donor who had recovered from COVID-19. Each CDR3 is given with its conserved first and last residue. The order of the fields is V gene, J gene, D gene, clone size, CDR3 DNA, CDR3 protein. A D gene is named only where the DNA matches it firmly. Part of the rows lack a size; the others show once, few, many or a class for expanded clones.

TRBV11-2	TRBJ1-2	NA	few	TGTGCCAGCAGCTTAGATTCCCCCCTGAATGGCTACACCTTC	CASSLDSPLNGYTF
TRBV4-1	TRBJ2-2	NA	NA	TGCGCCAGCAGCCCCCCGGGCGGTCTGAACACCGGGGAGCTGTTTTTT	CASSPPGGLNTGELFF
TRBV20-1	TRBJ2-7	TRBD2	NA	TGCAGTGCTAGTGGGGCCAGCGGGGCAAACTACGAGCAGTACTTC	CSASGASGANYEQYF
TRBV27	TRBJ2-3	TRBD1	few	TGTGCCAGCAGTCCGACAGGGATGCGGACAGATACGCAGTATTTT	CASSPTGMRTDTQYF
TRBV19	TRBJ1-5	NA	NA	TGTGCCAGTAGTTTCAGGGGAACTAGCAATCAGCCCCAGCATTTT	CASSFRGTSNQPQHF
TRBV20-1	TRBJ2-7	TRBD2	NA	TGCAGTGCTAGAGATACCATTAGCGGGGACTCCTACGAGCAGTACTTC	CSARDTISGDSYEQYF
TRBV20-1	TRBJ1-5	NA	NA	TGCAGTGCTACCAGGGGTAAGGATCAGCTCCAGCATTTT	CSATRGKDQLQHF
TRBV7-9	TRBJ2-3	NA	NA	TGTGCCAGCACCCCTGAAGTATACTCACGCATAGATACGCAGTATTTT	CASTPEVYSRIDTQYF
TRBV7-2	TRBJ2-1	NA	NA	TGTGCCAGCAGCTTTTTTGGCAATGAGCAGTTCTTC	CASSFFGNEQFF
TRBV30	TRBJ2-7	TRBD2	NA	TGTGCCTTGACTAGCGGGACCTACGAGCAGTACTTC	CALTSGTYEQYF
TRBV18	TRBJ2-5	NA	NA	TGTGCCAGCTCACCACTAGCCCTGACGACAAGAGAGACCCAGTACTTC	CASSPLALTTRETQYF
TRBV28	TRBJ2-7	NA	NA	TGTGCCAGCAGTCCCCCGGGTTTCTACGAGCAGTACTTC	CASSPPGFYEQYF
TRBV11-2	TRBJ1-1	TRBD1	NA	TGTGCCAGCAGCTTTACAGGGGTGAACACTGAAGCTTTCTTT	CASSFTGVNTEAFF
TRBV7-8	TRBJ1-5	TRBD1	few	TGTGCCAGCAGCTTTGAAAGGACAGGGGTCAATCAGCCCCAGCATTTT	CASSFERTGVNQPQHF
TRBV27	TRBJ1-2	NA	NA	TGTGCCAGCAGTTTAAACGGAGCTAACTATGGCTACACCTTC	CASSLNGANYGYTF
TRBV3-1	TRBJ2-1	TRBD2	once	TGTGCCAGCAGCCAAGGACTAGCGGGATCTGATGAGCAGTTCTTC	CASSQGLAGSDEQFF
TRBV5-1	TRBJ2-7	TRBD1	NA	TGCGCCAGCAGCCCGGACAGGGCCTACGAGCAGTACTTC	CASSPDRAYEQYF
TRBV27	TRBJ1-1	NA	few	TGTGCCAGCAGGCCAATCGGACACCCTGAAGCTTTCTTT	CASRPIGHPEAFF
TRBV21-1	TRBJ1-1	NA	few	TGTGCCAGCAGCAAATTAGGGCGGGAATTGGGGGACACTGAAGCTTTCTTT	CASSKLGRELGDTEAFF
TRBV10-1	TRBJ1-1	NA	NA	TGCGCCAGCAGTGAGTATGCAGGATTTGGAGAGAACACTGAAGCTTTCTTT	CASSEYAGFGENTEAFF
TRBV20-1	TRBJ1-2	TRBD1	NA	TGCAGTGCTAAGGACAGGAGGAACTATGGCTACACCTTC	CSAKDRRNYGYTF
TRBV5-4	TRBJ2-1	TRBD2	NA	TGTGCCAGCAGCTTGGACGGACTAGCGGGAGGGAAGAAGCAGTTCTTC	CASSLDGLAGGKKQFF
TRBV6-2/TRBV6-3	TRBJ1-5	TRBD1	few	TGTGCCAGCAGTGTGACAGGGGGTAGCAATCAGCCCCAGCATTTT	CASSVTGGSNQPQHF
TRBV20-1	TRBJ2-5	TRBD2	NA	TGCAGTGCTATCGCGGGAGGGGGGCAAGAGACCCAGTACTTC	CSAIAGGGQETQYF
TRBV11-2	TRBJ1-6	TRBD1	NA	TGTGCCAGCAGCACTTGGCCGGGACAGGGGACATCGAATTCACCCCTCCACTTT	CASSTWPGQGTSNSPLHF
TRBV5-4	TRBJ2-5	TRBD2	NA	TGTGCCAGCAGCTTGGTGACTAGCGGCGCAGAGACCCAGTACTTC	CASSLVTSGAETQYF